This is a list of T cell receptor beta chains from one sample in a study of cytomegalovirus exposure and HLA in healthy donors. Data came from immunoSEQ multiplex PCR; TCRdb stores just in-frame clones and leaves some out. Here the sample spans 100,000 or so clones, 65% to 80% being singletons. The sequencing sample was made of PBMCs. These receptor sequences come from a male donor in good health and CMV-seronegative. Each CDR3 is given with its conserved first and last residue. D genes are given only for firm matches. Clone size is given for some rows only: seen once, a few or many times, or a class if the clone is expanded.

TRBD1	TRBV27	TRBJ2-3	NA	CASSLYRGRSDTQYF	TGTGCCAGCAGCCTTTACAGGGGTAGATCAGATACGCAGTATTTT
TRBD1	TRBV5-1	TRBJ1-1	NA	CASSLQGGTGRLGTEAFF	TGCGCCAGCAGCCTTCAAGGTGGGACAGGGAGGTTGGGCACTGAAGCTTTCTTT
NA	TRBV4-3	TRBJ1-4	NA	CASSQGTVIASGEKLFF	TGCGCCAGCAGCCAAGGGACAGTCATCGCGTCGGGTGAAAAACTGTTTTTT
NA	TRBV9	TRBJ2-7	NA	CASSRLTYEQYF	TGTGCCAGCAGCCGCCTAACCTACGAGCAGTACTTC
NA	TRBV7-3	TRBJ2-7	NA	CASSLYGAGSYEQYF	TGTGCCAGCAGCTTATACGGGGCGGGATCCTACGAGCAGTACTTC
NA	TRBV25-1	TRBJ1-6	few	CASRPGNSPLHF	TGTGCCAGCAGACCCGGGAATTCACCCCTCCACTTT
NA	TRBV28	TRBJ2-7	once	CASSPGSLSPYEQYF	TGTGCCAGCAGTCCCGGGAGTTTATCACCCTACGAGCAGTACTTC
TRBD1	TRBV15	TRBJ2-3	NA	CATSREGGAYTQYF	TGTGCCACCAGCAGAGAAGGGGGCGCTTATACGCAGTATTTT
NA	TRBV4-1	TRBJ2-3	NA	CASSQDRRGGTDTQYF	TGCGCCAGCAGCCAAGATCGCAGGGGAGGCACAGATACGCAGTATTTT
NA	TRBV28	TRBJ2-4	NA	CASSLELGSIQYF	TGTGCCAGCAGTTTAGAACTAGGTAGCATTCAGTACTTC
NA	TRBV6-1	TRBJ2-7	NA	CASSRPIDYEQYF	TGTGCCAGCTCTAGGCCCATAGACTACGAGCAGTACTTC
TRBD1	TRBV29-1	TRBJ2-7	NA	CSAGTGEGSEQYF	TGCAGCGCCGGGACAGGGGAAGGGTCCGAGCAGTACTTC
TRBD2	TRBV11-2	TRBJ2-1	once	CASSLAASGRDSYNEQFF	TGTGCCAGCAGCTTAGCGGCTAGCGGGAGGGATTCCTACAATGAGCAGTTCTTC
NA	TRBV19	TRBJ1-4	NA	CASSISRSNEKLFF	TGTGCCAGTAGTATCTCCAGGTCGAATGAAAAACTGTTTTTT
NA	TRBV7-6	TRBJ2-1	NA	CASSDAGTPSYNEQFF	TGTGCCAGCAGCGATGCCGGGACACCCTCCTACAATGAGCAGTTCTTC
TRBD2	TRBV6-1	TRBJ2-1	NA	CASRDLSGPSDEQFF	TGTGCCAGCAGAGACCTTAGCGGGCCAAGCGATGAGCAGTTCTTC
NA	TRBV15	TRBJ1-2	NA	CATSREQQGSGYTF	TGTGCCACCAGCAGAGAACAACAGGGCTCTGGCTACACCTTC
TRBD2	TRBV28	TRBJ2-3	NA	CASSSWTSSDTQYF	TGTGCCAGCAGTTCGTGGACTAGCTCAGATACGCAGTATTTT
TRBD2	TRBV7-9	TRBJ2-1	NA	CASISAGGPSNEQFF	TGTGCCAGCATCTCAGCGGGAGGGCCGTCTAATGAGCAGTTCTTC
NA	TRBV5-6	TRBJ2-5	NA	CASSLARAGETQYF	TGTGCCAGCAGCTTGGCCCGGGCGGGGGAGACCCAGTACTTC
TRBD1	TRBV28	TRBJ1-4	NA	CASRSTGGDEKLFF	TGTGCCAGCAGGTCGACAGGGGGCGATGAAAAACTGTTTTTT
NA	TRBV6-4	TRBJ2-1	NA	CASSDSKRSSYNEQFF	TGTGCCAGCAGTGACTCGAAACGGAGCTCCTACAATGAGCAGTTCTTC
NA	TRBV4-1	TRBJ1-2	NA	CASSQEAAANYGYTF	TGCGCCAGCAGCCAAGAGGCGGCAGCTAACTATGGCTACACCTTC
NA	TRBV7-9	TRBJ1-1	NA	CASSLDKNTEAFF	TGTGCCAGCAGCTTAGACAAGAACACTGAAGCTTTCTTT
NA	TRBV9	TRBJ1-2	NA	CASSPLRTLNYGYTF	TGTGCCAGCAGCCCCCTCCGGACACTAAACTATGGCTACACCTTC
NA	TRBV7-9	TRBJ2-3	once	CASSFEGAADTQYF	TGTGCCAGCAGCTTCGAGGGAGCGGCAGATACGCAGTATTTT
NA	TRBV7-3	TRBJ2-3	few	CASSLSTSQAADTQYF	TGTGCCAGCAGCTTAAGTACTAGCCAAGCAGCAGATACGCAGTATTTT
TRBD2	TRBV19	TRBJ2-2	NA	CASRISGRGTGELFF	TGTGCCAGTAGAATTAGCGGGAGGGGGACCGGGGAGCTGTTTTTT
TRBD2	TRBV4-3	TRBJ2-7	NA	CASSQGVAGGGYEQYF	TGCGCCAGCAGCCAAGGGGTAGCGGGAGGGGGGTACGAGCAGTACTTC
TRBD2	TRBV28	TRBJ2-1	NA	CASSLGGAGGDEQFF	TGTGCCAGCAGTCTGGGAGGAGCGGGAGGGGATGAGCAGTTCTTC
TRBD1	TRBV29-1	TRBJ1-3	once	CSATTGTGNTIYF	TGCAGCGCCACGACAGGGACTGGAAACACCATATATTTT
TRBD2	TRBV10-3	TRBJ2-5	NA	CAISWSPGGETQYF	TGTGCCATCAGCTGGAGCCCGGGGGGGGAGACCCAGTACTTC
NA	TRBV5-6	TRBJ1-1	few	CASSSGHRAIKPEAFF	TGTGCCAGCAGCTCAGGGCACCGGGCCATAAAGCCTGAAGCTTTCTTT